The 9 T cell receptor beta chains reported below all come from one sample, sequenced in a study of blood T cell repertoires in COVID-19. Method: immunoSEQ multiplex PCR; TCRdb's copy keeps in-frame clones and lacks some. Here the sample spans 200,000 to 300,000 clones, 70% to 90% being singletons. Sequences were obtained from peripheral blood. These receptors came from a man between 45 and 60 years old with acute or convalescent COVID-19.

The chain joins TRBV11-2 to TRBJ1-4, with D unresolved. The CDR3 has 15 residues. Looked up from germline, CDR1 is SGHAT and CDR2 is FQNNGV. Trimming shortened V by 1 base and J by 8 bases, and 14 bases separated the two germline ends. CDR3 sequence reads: CASSLARGEREKLFF. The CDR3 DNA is TGTGCCAGCAGCTTAGCGCGGGGAGAGAGAGAAAAACTGTTTTTT.

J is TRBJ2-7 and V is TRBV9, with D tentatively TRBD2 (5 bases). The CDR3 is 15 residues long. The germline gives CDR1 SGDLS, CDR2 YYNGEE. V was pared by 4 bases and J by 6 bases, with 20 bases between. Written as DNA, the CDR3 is TGTGCCAGCAGCCCCGAATGGGAGTTCGTGGGCGAGCAGTACTTC. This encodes CASSPEWEFVGEQYF.

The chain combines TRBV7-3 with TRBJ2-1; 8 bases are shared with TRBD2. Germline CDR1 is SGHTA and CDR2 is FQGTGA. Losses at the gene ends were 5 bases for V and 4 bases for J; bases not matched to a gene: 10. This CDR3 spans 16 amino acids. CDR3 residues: CASSAIAGSSYNEQFF. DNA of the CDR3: TGTGCCAGCAGCGCAATAGCGGGGTCCTCTTACAATGAGCAGTTCTTC. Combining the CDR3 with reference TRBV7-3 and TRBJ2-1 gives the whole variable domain GAGVSQTPSNKVTEKGKYVELRCDPISGHTALYWYRQSLGQGPEFLIYFQGTGAADDSGLPNDRFFAVRPEGSVSTLKIQRTERGDSAVYLCASSAIAGSSYNEQFFGPGTRLTVL.

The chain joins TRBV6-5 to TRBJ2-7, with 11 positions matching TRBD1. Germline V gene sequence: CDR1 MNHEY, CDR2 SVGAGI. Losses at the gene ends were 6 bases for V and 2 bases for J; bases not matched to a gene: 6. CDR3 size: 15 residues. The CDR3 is CASRGDRGKTYEQYF. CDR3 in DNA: TGTGCCAGCAGGGGGGACAGGGGGAAGACCTACGAGCAGTACTTC.

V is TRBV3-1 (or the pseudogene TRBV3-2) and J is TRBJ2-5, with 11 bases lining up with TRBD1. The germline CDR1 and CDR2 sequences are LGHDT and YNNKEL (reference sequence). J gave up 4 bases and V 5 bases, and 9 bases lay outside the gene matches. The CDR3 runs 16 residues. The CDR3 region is CASSEPGQGAGETQYF. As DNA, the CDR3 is TGTGCCAGCAGCGAGCCCGGACAGGGGGCCGGAGAGACCCAGTACTTC.

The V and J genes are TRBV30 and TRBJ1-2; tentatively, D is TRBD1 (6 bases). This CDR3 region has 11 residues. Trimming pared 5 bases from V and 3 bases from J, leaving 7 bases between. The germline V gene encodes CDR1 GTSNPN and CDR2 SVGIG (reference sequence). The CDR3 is CAWDRYYGYTF. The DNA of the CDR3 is TGTGCCTGGGACAGGTACTATGGCTACACCTTC.

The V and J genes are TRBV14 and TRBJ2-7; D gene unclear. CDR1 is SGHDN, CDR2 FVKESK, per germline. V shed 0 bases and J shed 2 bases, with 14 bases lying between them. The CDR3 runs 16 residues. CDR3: CASSQEVPAITYEQYF. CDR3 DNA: TGTGCCAGCAGCCAAGAGGTGCCAGCGATCACCTACGAGCAGTACTTC.

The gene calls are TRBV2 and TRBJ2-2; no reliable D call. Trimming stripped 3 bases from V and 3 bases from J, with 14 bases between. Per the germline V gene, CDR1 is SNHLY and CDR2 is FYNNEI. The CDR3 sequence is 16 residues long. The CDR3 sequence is CASSESRPPHTGELFF. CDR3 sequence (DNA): TGTGCCAGCAGTGAGTCCAGGCCTCCTCACACCGGGGAGCTGTTTTTT.

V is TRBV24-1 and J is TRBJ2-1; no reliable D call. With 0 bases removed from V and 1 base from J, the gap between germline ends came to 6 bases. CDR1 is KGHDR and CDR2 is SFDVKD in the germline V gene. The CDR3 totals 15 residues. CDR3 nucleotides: TGTGCCACCAGTGATTTGCATTCATCCTACAATGAGCAGTTCTTC. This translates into CATSDLHSSYNEQFF.